This TCR beta chain was recovered during a study of shared clonotypes between healthy human individuals. TCRdb keeps only in-frame clones here, not all; method: immunoSEQ multiplex PCR. The repertoire holds millions of clones, with about 95% as singletons. Comment on this clone: No antigen is known for it.

The CDR3 has 14 amino acids. V lost 1 base and J lost 11, with 17 bases in between. In germline, CDR1 is MGHRA, CDR2 YSYEKL. Terminally differentiated effector memory CD45RA+ cells were left out of the naive CD8 fraction, which was CD45RO-negative and positively selected for CCR7. Study findings and constraints: All-four-donor shared clonotypes had higher generation probabilities than non-shared clonotypes did.

The source material was naive CD8+ T cells sorted from blood. The chain is built from TRBV4-1 and TRBJ1-1, with D possibly TRBD1 on 5 matching bases. The sequence was collected from a man aged 18 to 29 in good health. In nucleotides, the CDR3 is TGCGCCAGCAGCCAAGGGGATTCGGGGGGAGAGGCTTTCTTT. Protein: CASSQGDSGGEAFF.